This T cell receptor beta chain is drawn from a study of shared clonotypes between healthy human individuals. The V gene lost 5 bases and the J gene lost 5 bases, with 19 bases spanning the gap. The length of the CDR3 is 15 residues. Germline V gene sequence: CDR1 MGHDK, CDR2 SYGVNS. Using immunoSEQ multiplex PCR, the repertoire was profiled, and TCRdb retains in-frame clones only, with some absent. The sample holds 95,000 to 120,000 clones, around 65% seen once. This sequence joins TRBV25-1 and TRBJ2-7; D is unresolved. Sequences were obtained from memory CD8+ T cells sorted from blood. Subset defined: CD45RO+ cells pooled with CCR7-negative TemRA cells. This clonotype was sampled from a woman aged 30 to 39 in good health. CDR3 nucleotides: TGTGCCAGCAGTCAGTCAAGTCAGACGTCCCACGAGCAGTACTTC. This encodes CASSQSSQTSHEQYF.